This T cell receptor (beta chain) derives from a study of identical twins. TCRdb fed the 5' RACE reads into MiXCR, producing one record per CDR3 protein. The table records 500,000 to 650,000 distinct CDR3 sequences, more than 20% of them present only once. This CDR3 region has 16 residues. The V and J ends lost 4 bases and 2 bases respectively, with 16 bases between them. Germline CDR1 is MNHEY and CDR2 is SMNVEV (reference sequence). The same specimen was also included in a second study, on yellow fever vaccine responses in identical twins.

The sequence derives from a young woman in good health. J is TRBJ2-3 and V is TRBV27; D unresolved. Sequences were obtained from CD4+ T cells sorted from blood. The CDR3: CASSYDTKHPTDTQYF. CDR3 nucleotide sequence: TGTGCCAGCAGTTACGACACAAAGCACCCCACAGATACGCAGTATTTT.